A single sample is the source of the 11 T cell receptor beta chains below, sequenced in a study of blood T cell repertoires in COVID-19 (dated by TCRdb to the early 2020s). Library prep was done by the immunoSEQ multiplex PCR assay. Not all clones reach the TCRdb copy of this immuneACCESS table, which keeps in-frame sequences only. Checked studies attribute under half of the gap to unresolved V genes and leave the rest unexplained. For this sample the table gives about 120,000 clones, of which 87% were detected only once. The top ten constitute over 7% of the sample. The source material was peripheral blood. These receptors all come from a human donor in a cohort sampled during active COVID-19.

The chain joins TRBV19 to TRBJ2-6; 7 nucleotides agree with TRBD2. In germline, CDR1 is LNHDA, CDR2 SQIVND (reference sequence). CDR3 length equals 16 residues. V trimming: 3 bases; J trimming: 3 bases; junction bases outside the gene matches: 5. The CDR3 reads CASSIQGGNGANVLTF. As DNA, the CDR3 is TGTGCCAGTAGTATTCAGGGAGGGAATGGGGCCAACGTCCTGACTTTC.

The chain couples TRBV28 to TRBJ1-5; 9 nucleotides align to TRBD1. Trimming cost V 3 bases and J 4 bases; bases outside gene matches: 4. CDR3 length: 15 amino acids. The germline V gene has CDR1 MDHEN and CDR2 SYDVKM. The CDR3 sequence: CASSFSGQGNQPQHF. As DNA, the CDR3 is TGTGCCAGCAGTTTCTCGGGACAGGGAAATCAGCCCCAGCATTTT.

The chain is built from TRBV12-5 and TRBJ1-5; 9 positions agree with TRBD1. The V segment lost 0 bases and the J segment 5 bases; nucleotides outside the gene matches: 5. This CDR3 is 16 amino acids long. The V gene's germline CDR1 is LGHNT and CDR2 FRNRAP. CDR3 nucleotides: TGTGCTAGTGGTTTGGTAAGGACAGGGGCTGATCAGCCCCAGCATTTT. Protein product: CASGLVRTGADQPQHF. Full variable domain (missing parts from reference TRBV12-5 and TRBJ1-5): DARVTQTPRHKVTEMGQEVTMRCQPILGHNTVFWYRQTMMQGLELLAYFRNRAPLDDSGMPKDRFSAEMPDATLATLKIQPSEPRDSAVYFCASGLVRTGADQPQHFGDGTRLSIL.

The chain recombines TRBV11-2 with TRBJ1-5; 7 positions match TRBD1. The V and J ends lost 5 bases and 3 bases, in that order; junction bases with no gene match: 10. The CDR3 is made up of 16 amino acids. In germline, CDR1 is SGHAT, CDR2 FQNNGV. The CDR3 coding sequence is TGTGCCAGCAGCCAAACTACAGGGGCCGCCAATCAGCCCCAGCATTTT. This translates into CASSQTTGAANQPQHF.

The rearrangement links TRBV23-1 to TRBJ2-1; D gene ambiguous. TRBV23-1 is assigned to the ORF class and has an uncertain function. The V end was cut by 5 bases, the J end by 6 bases, with 5 bases between. CDR3 length: 11 amino acids. The CDR3 is CASSICNEQFF. The CDR3 DNA reads as TGCGCCAGCAGTATCTGCAATGAGCAGTTCTTC.

The chain couples TRBV9 to TRBJ2-1; 9 bases line up with TRBD2. CDR1 and CDR2 from the germline V gene are SGDLS and YYNGEE. The CDR3 covers 15 residues. V trimming: 0 bases; J trimming: 4 bases; junction bases outside the gene matches: 2. CDR3 nucleotides: TGTGCCAGCAGCGTAGCTAGCGGGGAATACAATGAGCAGTTCTTC. It codes for CASSVASGEYNEQFF.

The genes are TRBV19 and TRBJ2-7, with D unresolved. The CDR3 loop spans 14 amino acids. V gave up 1 base and J gave up 0 bases, with 7 bases separating them. Germline V gene lookup returns CDR1 LNHDA and CDR2 SQIVND (reference sequence). CDR3 in amino acids: CASSIAGTSYEQYF. CDR3 coding DNA: TGTGCCAGTAGTATAGCAGGAACCTCCTACGAGCAGTACTTC. Full variable domain (remainder filled in from reference TRBV19 and TRBJ2-7): DGGITQSPKYLFRKEGQNVTLSCEQNLNHDAMYWYRQDPGQGLRLIYYSQIVNDFQKGDIAEGYSVSREKKESFPLTVTSAQKNPTAFYLCASSIAGTSYEQYFGPGTRLTVT.

CDR3 nucleotide sequence: TGTGCCAGCAGCCCCTACAGTTCCGCAGATACGCAGTATTTT. Translating it yields CASSPYSSADTQYF. V gene TRBV3-1 (or the pseudogene TRBV3-2) combines with J gene TRBJ2-3; D gene uncertain. Trimming took off 4 bases at V and 4 bases at J, with 12 bases between the two ends. Looked up from germline, CDR1 is LGHDT and CDR2 is YNNKEL (reference sequence). There are 14 residues in the CDR3.

This clone has a single count. The chain is built from TRBV5-4 and TRBJ2-5; D remains unclear. V was clipped by 2 bases and J by 2 bases, with 4 bases between them. Germline values: CDR1 SGHNT, CDR2 YYREEE (reference sequence). The CDR3 is 12 residues long. CDR3 bases: TGTGCCAGCAGCTTCCTGCAAGAGACCCAGTACTTC. Its protein is CASSFLQETQYF.

The rearrangement links TRBV30 to TRBJ2-1; 10 bases map to TRBD2. There are 18 residues in the CDR3. The germline gives CDR1 GTSNPN, CDR2 SVGIG (reference sequence). V lost 1 base to trimming and J lost 1 base; unmatched junction nucleotides: 10. Here the CDR3 reads CAWSGGLAVGRSYNEQFF. In DNA, the CDR3 is TGTGCCTGGAGTGGTGGACTAGCGGTCGGACGTTCCTACAATGAGCAGTTCTTC.

The gene calls are TRBV18 and TRBJ2-7; 7 bases match TRBD2. Looked up from germline, CDR1 is KGHSH and CDR2 is LQKENI. The CDR3 spans 16 residues. J was trimmed by 1 base and V by 1 base; bases with no gene match: 7. The CDR3 DNA follows: TGTGCCAGCTCACCACAAGCTAGCGGTCCTTCCTACGAGCAGTACTTC. Translated: CASSPQASGPSYEQYF.